The 11 T cell receptor beta chains presented below share a single source sample, sequenced in a study of cytomegalovirus exposure and HLA in healthy donors (dated by TCRdb to the late 2010s). The library was made by the immunoSEQ multiplex PCR assay. A mixture of 60 forward primers for TCR Vbeta segments and 13 reverse primers for TCR Jbeta segments was used in the multiplex PCR. Sourced from immuneACCESS, this table was stored by TCRdb with only in-frame sequences that have V and J called. A share of the clones is absent; for the studies checked, an unresolved V gene accounts for under half, and the remainder has no known explanation. The sample has 200,000 to 250,000 clones on record, around 80% of them singletons. The ten largest clones add up to 2.5% to 3% of the sample. The sequencing input was PBMCs. These receptors were taken from a woman aged 60-75 years in good health and CMV-seropositive.

This chain connects TRBV7-2 to TRBJ1-5; TRBD1 agrees at 8 bases. CDR1 and CDR2 (germline): SGHTA, FQGNSA. The CDR3 runs to 15 residues. J was trimmed by 4 bases and V by 4 bases; bases with no gene match: 6. Here the CDR3 reads CASSSTGVLNQPQHF. The CDR3 DNA follows: TGTGCCAGCAGCTCGACAGGGGTTCTAAATCAGCCCCAGCATTTT. The full variable domain, in which reference TRBV7-2 and TRBJ1-5 provide the parts outside the CDR3, is GAGVSQSPSNKVTEKGKDVELRCDPISGHTALYWYRQSLGQGLEFLIYFQGNSAPDKSGLPSDRFSAERTGGSVSTLTIQRTQQEDSAVYLCASSSTGVLNQPQHFGDGTRLSIL.

The chain combines TRBV27 with TRBJ1-5; 8 bases fit TRBD1. This CDR3 region has 15 residues. The germline gives CDR1 MNHEY, CDR2 SMNVEV (reference sequence). V dropped 6 bases and J dropped 6; count of bases not matched to a gene: 10. The CDR3 protein is CASSMTGAPFQPQHF. DNA for the CDR3: TGTGCCAGCAGCATGACAGGGGCCCCCTTTCAGCCCCAGCATTTT.

The CDR3 DNA reads TGCGCCAGCAGCCCGGACTATAGCAATCAGCCCCAGCATTTT. Amino acid sequence: CASSPDYSNQPQHF. The chain uses TRBV5-1 and TRBJ1-5; D remains ambiguous. There are 14 residues in the CDR3. Germline assignment: CDR1 SGHRS and CDR2 YFSETQ. Trimming took off 4 bases at V and 0 bases at J, with 8 bases between the two ends.

The rearrangement uses TRBV27 and TRBJ1-2, with D tentatively TRBD1 (6 bases). V lost 5 bases to trimming and J lost 6 bases, with 13 bases between them. This CDR3 has 13 residues. Per the germline V gene, CDR1 is MNHEY and CDR2 is SMNVEV (reference sequence). The CDR3 spells CASSLQGRHGYTF. CDR3 nucleotides: TGTGCCAGCAGTCTACAGGGTAGACATGGCTACACCTTC.

This chain uses TRBV19 with TRBJ1-2; 7 nucleotides agree with TRBD1. The length of the CDR3 is 13 residues. Trimming removed 6 bases from V and 4 bases from J; junction bases left unmatched: 5. CDR1 and CDR2 from the germline V gene are LNHDA and SQIVND (reference sequence). The CDR3 is CASRPPGGYGYTF. CDR3 DNA sequence: TGTGCCAGTAGACCCCCAGGGGGCTATGGCTACACCTTC.

This clone has only a few counts. Other DNA sequences of this sample code for an identical CDR3. This chain connects TRBV5-4 to TRBJ2-7, with 12 bases lining up with TRBD2. CDR3 size: 16 residues. J lost 2 bases, V lost 6 bases, and 9 bases had no gene match. Looked up from germline, CDR1 is SGHNT and CDR2 is YYREEE (reference sequence). The CDR3 DNA reads as TGTGCCAGCACCGGGGGGGCTAGCGGGAGGGCCTACGAGCAGTACTTC. Translation: CASTGGASGRAYEQYF.

This clone was seen a few times. The chain has TRBV4-3 and TRBJ2-1, with 7 bases fitting TRBD2. V dropped 1 base and J dropped 1; count of bases not matched to a gene: 4. This CDR3 comprises 16 residues. Germline V gene data show CDR1 as LGHNA and CDR2 as YSLEER. The CDR3 region is CASSQVFGGSYNEQFF. CDR3 sequence (DNA): TGCGCCAGCAGCCAAGTTTTCGGGGGGTCCTACAATGAGCAGTTCTTC.

The V and J genes are TRBV6-1 and TRBJ1-1; 7 positions match TRBD1. The germline V gene has CDR1 MNHNS and CDR2 SASEGT. The J segment lost 4 bases and the V segment lost 4 bases, leaving 6 bases of the junction unmatched. The CDR3 is 14 amino acids. The CDR3 bases are TGTGCCAGCAGTGTAAGCAGGGGGACCACTGAAGCTTTCTTT. Protein sequence: CASSVSRGTTEAFF.

J is TRBJ2-1 and V is TRBV25-1; the match to TRBD2 covers 13 bases. V shed 2 bases and J 9 bases; nucleotides not matched to a gene: 7. Per the germline V gene, CDR1 is MGHDK and CDR2 is SYGVNS. The CDR3 has 16 amino acids. CDR3 coding DNA: TGTGCCAGCAGTGAACCAACTAGCGGGAGGGCCAGTGAGCAGTTCTTC. It specifies CASSEPTSGRASEQFF.

CDR3 in amino acids: CASSIPSGANVLTF. CDR3 nucleotide sequence: TGTGCCAGCAGTATTCCTTCTGGGGCCAACGTCCTGACTTTC. J is TRBJ2-6 and V is TRBV2, with D unresolved. The V gene's germline CDR1 is SNHLY and CDR2 FYNNEI. V was trimmed by 5 bases and J by 1 base, leaving 6 bases between them. This CDR3 contains 14 residues.

V usage is TRBV7-5 and J usage is TRBJ2-3; the DNA was not compared with TRBD2, the D call given in the table. TRBV7-5 is designated a pseudogene. CDR3 length: 15 amino acids. This CDR3 is CVRKPRDCHLDTQYF. The CDR3 DNA reads TGTGTCAGAAAACCCCGGGACTGCCATCTCGATACGCAGTATTTT.